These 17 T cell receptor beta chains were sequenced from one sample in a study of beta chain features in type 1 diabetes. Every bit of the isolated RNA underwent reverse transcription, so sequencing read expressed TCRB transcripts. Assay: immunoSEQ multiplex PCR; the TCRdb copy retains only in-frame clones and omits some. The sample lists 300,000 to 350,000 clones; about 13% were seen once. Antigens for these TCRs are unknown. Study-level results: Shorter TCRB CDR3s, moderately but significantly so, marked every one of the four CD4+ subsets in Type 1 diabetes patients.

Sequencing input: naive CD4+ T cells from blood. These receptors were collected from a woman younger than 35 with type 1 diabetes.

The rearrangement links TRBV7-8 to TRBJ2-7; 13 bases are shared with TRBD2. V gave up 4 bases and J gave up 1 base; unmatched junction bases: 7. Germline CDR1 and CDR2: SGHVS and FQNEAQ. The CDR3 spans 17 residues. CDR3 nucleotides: TGTGCCAGCAGCTCCTGGACTAGCGGGAGTAGGTCCTACGAGCAGTACGTC. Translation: CASSSWTSGSRSYEQYV.

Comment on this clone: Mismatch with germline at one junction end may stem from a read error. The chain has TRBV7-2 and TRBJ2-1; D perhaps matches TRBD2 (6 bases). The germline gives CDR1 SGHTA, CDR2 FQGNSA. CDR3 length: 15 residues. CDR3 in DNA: TGTGCCAGCAGCTTAGCGCGTCCCCCGGGACTGAAACGTGTCTTC. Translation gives CASSLARPPGLKRVF.

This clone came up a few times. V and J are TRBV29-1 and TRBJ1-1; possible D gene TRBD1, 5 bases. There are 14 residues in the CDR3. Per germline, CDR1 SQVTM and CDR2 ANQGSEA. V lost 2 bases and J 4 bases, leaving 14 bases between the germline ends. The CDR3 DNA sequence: TGCAGCGTTGAATACTTGGGGCTGGGCACTGAAGCTTTCTTT. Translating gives CSVEYLGLGTEAFF.

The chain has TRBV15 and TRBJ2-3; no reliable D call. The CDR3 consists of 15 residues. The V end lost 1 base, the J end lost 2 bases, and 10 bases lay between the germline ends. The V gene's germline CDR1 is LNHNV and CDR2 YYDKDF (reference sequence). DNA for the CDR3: TGTGCCACCAGCAGAGTATACAGTTTCACAGATACGCAGTATTTT. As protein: CATSRVYSFTDTQYF.

This CDR3 is CAWRPRPGGTEAFF. The CDR3 coding sequence is TGTGCCTGGAGACCCCGACCCGGGGGGACTGAAGCTTTCTTT. The V and J genes are TRBV30 and TRBJ1-1; maybe TRBD1 (5 bases). V lost 3 bases and J 5 bases, leaving 16 bases between the germline ends. The CDR3 sequence is 14 residues long. Germline values: CDR1 GTSNPN, CDR2 SVGIG (reference sequence).

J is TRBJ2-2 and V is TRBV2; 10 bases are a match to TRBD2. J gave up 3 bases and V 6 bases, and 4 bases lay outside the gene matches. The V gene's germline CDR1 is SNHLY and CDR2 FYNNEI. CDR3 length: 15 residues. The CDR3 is CASRGSGRDTGELFF. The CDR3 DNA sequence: TGTGCCAGCAGGGGAAGCGGGAGGGACACCGGGGAGCTGTTTTTT.

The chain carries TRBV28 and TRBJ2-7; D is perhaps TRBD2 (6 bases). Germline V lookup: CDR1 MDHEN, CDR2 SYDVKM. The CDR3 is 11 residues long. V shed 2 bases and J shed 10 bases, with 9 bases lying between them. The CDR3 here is CASSLNGLQYF. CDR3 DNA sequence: TGTGCCAGCAGTTTAAACGGACTACAGTACTTC.

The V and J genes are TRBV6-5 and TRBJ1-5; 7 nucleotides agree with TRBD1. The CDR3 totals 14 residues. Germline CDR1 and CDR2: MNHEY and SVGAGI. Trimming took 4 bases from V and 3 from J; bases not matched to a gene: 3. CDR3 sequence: CASSLTGVNQPQHF. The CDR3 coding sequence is TGTGCCAGCAGTTTAACAGGGGTCAATCAGCCCCAGCATTTT.

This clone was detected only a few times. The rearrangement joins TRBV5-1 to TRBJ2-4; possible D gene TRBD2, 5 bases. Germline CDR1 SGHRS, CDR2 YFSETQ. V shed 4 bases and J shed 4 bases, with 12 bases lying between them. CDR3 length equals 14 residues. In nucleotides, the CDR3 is TGCGCCAGCAGCCCCCGGGAACAGAAAAACATTCAGTACTTC. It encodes CASSPREQKNIQYF.

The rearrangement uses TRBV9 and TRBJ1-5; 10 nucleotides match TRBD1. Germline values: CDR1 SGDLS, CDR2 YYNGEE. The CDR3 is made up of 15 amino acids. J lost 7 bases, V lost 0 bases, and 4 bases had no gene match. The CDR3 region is CASSVGWDRGQPQHF. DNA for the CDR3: TGTGCCAGCAGCGTAGGGTGGGACAGGGGACAGCCCCAGCATTTT.

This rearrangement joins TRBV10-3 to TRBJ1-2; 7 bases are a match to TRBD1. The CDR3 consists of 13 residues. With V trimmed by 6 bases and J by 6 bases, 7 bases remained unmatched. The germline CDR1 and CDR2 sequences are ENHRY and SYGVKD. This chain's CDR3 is CAISLQGLDGYTF. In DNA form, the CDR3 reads TGTGCCATCAGCCTACAGGGGTTGGATGGCTACACCTTC.

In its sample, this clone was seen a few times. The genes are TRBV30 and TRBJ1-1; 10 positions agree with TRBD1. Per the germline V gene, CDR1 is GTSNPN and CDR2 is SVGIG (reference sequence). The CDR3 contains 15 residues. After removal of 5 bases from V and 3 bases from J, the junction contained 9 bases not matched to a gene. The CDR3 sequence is CAWYRQGAQDTEAFF. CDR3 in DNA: TGTGCCTGGTACCGACAGGGGGCGCAGGACACTGAAGCTTTCTTT.

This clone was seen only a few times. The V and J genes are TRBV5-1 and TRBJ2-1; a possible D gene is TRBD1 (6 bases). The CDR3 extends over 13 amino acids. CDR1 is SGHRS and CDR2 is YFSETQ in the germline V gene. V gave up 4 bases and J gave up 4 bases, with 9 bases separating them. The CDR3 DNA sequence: TGCGCCAGCAGCCGGACAGAGTACAATGAGCAGTTCTTC. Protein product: CASSRTEYNEQFF.

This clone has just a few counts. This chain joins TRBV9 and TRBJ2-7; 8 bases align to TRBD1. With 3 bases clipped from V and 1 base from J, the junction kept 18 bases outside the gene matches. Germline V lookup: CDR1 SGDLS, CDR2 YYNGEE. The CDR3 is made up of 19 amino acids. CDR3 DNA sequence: TGTGCCAGCAGCGAATCCATCATGTCCGGGACAGGCCCATCCTACGAGCAGTACTTC. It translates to CASSESIMSGTGPSYEQYF. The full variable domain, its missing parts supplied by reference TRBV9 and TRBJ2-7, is DSGVTQTPKHLITATGQRVTLRCSPRSGDLSVYWYQQSLDQGLQFLIQYYNGEERAKGNILERFSAQQFPDLHSELNLSSLELGDSALYFCASSESIMSGTGPSYEQYFGPGTRLTVT.

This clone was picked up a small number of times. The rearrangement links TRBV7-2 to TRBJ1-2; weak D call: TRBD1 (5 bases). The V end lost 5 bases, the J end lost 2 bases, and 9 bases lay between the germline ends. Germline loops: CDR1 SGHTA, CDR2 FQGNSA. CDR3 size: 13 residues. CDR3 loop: CASSVDSNYGYTF. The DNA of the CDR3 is TGTGCCAGCAGCGTTGACAGCAACTATGGCTACACCTTC.

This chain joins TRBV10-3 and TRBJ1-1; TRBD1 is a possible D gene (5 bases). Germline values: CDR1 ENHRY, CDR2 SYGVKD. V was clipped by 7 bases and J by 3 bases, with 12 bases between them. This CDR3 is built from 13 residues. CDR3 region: CAITQGADTEAFF. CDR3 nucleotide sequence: TGTGCCATCACCCAAGGGGCAGACACTGAAGCTTTCTTT.

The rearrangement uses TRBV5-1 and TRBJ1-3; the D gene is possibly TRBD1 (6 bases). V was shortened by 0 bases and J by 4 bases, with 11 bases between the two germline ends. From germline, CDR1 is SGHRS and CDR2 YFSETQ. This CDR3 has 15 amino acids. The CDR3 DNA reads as TGCGCCAGCAGCTTGGATGGGGGCTCCGGAAACACCATATATTTT. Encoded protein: CASSLDGGSGNTIYF.